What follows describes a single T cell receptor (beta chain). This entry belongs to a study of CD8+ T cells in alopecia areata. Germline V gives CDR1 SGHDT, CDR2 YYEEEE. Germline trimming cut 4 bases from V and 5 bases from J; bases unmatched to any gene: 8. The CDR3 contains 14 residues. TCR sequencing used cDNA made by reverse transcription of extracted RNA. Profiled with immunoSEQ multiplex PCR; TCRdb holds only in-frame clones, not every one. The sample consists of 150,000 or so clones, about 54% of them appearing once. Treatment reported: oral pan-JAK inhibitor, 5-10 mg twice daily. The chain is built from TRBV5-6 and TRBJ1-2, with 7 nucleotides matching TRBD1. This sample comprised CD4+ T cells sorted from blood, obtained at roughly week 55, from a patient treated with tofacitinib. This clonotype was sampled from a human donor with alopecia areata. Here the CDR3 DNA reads TGTGCCAGCAGCCCTGGGACAGAGGGATATGGCTACACCTTC. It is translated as CASSPGTEGYGYTF.